This T cell receptor (beta chain) was captured by sequencing in a study of T cells in Graves' hyperthyroidism and ophthalmopathy. The TCR beta CDR3 regions underwent amplification using RNA transcripts as the source. The primer set for the first-round RT-PCR of the TCR CDR3 was HTBI. In TCRdb, the multiplex PCR reads were re-called with MiXCR into one record per CDR3 protein. Of 360,000 or so distinct CDR3 sequences listed, 15% were seen once; the top ten hold around 20%. Only a few counts were recorded for this clonotype. V gave up 5 bases and J gave up 6 bases, with 9 bases separating them. The CDR3 length is 12 residues. CDR1 MNHNS and CDR2 SASEGT come from the germline V gene.

The chain uses TRBV6-1 and TRBJ2-3, with no clear D. This TCR derives from a woman aged 60-75 years with Graves' ophthalmopathy. Sequencing was carried out using blood. In DNA, the CDR3 is TGTGCCAGCAGTCCTTCGTGGGATACGCAGTATTTT. Translation gives CASSPSWDTQYF.